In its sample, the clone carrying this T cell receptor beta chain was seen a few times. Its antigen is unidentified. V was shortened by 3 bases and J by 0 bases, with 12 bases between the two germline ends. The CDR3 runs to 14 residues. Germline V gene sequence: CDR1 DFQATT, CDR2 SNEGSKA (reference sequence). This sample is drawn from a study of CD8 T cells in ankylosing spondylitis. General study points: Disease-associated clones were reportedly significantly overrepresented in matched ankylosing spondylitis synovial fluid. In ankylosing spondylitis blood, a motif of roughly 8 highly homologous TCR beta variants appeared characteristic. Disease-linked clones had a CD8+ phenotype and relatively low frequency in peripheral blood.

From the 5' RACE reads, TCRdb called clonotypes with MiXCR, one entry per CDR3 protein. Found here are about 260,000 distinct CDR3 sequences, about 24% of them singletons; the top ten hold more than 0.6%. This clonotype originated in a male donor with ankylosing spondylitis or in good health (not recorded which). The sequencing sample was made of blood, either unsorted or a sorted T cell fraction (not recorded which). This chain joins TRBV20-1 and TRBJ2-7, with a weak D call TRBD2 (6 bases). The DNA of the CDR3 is TGCAGTGCTAGCGGGACTCACAGCTCCTACGAGCAGTACTTC. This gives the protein CSASGTHSSYEQYF.